These 9 T cell receptor beta chains were all obtained from the same sample, sequenced in a study of OX40 agonist ivuxolimab in advanced cancers. Only in-frame clones appear in the TCRdb table, and some are missing; sequencing was by immunoSEQ multiplex PCR. The table includes 30,000 to 40,000 clones, approximately 83% detected once. The sequenced sample was CD4+ or CD8+ T cells sorted from blood, obtained in a trial of the OX40 agonist ivuxolimab. The source of these receptors is an adult with an advanced solid tumor such as melanoma, head and neck, liver or kidney cancer.

The chain employs TRBV27 and TRBJ2-7, with 9 positions matching TRBD1. The CDR3 extends over 15 amino acids. From germline, CDR1 is MNHEY and CDR2 SMNVEV (reference sequence). V lost 5 bases and J lost 2; bases outside the gene matches: 7. Here the CDR3 DNA reads TGTGCCAGCAGTCCCCGGGACAGGGCGACCTACGAGCAGTACTTC. Protein sequence: CASSPRDRATYEQYF.

The chain has TRBV6-1 and TRBJ2-1; 8 bases line up with TRBD2. Germline V lookup: CDR1 MNHNS, CDR2 SASEGT. This CDR3 is 13 amino acids long. J gave up 7 bases and V 5 bases, and 4 bases lay outside the gene matches. CDR3 nucleotides: TGTGCCAGCAGTACTAGCGGAGTGAATGAGCAGTTCTTC. It encodes CASSTSGVNEQFF.

The chain links TRBV4-3 to TRBJ2-3; D may match TRBD1 or TRBD2 (5 bases each). The germline gives CDR1 LGHNA, CDR2 YSLEER. V lost 3 bases and J 3 bases, leaving 10 bases between the germline ends. This CDR3 has 14 amino acids. CDR3 coding DNA: TGCGCCAGCAGCCAGGCCGAGGGGACAGATACGCAGTATTTT. This codes for CASSQAEGTDTQYF.

This chain uses TRBV11-2 with TRBJ2-1, with D uncertain. CDR1 and CDR2 from the germline V gene are SGHAT and FQNNGV. The CDR3 is 17 amino acids. V shed 6 bases and J shed 0 bases, with 18 bases lying between them. The CDR3 nucleotides read TGTGCCAGCAGTCGTCGACTGGCCAGCTCCTCCTACAATGAGCAGTTCTTC. It is translated as CASSRRLASSSYNEQFF.

The chain combines TRBV11-2 with TRBJ2-5; TRBD1 matches at 10 bases. The end of the DNA is better explained by TRBJ2-7, so the J call may be wrong. Germline CDR1 and CDR2: SGHAT and FQNNGV. This CDR3 spans 14 amino acids. Here the CDR3 reads CASRIDRGLYEQYF. CDR3 in DNA: TGTGCCAGCAGGATCGACAGGGGGCTATACGAGCAGTACTTC.

This rearrangement joins TRBV6-6 to TRBJ2-7; D is uncertain. CDR3 length: 13 amino acids. With 10 bases removed from V and 1 base from J, the gap between germline ends came to 14 bases. CDR1 MNHNY and CDR2 SVGAGI come from the germline V gene (reference sequence). This CDR3 is CATLVGNSYEQYF. In DNA form, the CDR3 reads TGTGCCACCCTAGTAGGGAATTCCTACGAGCAGTACTTC.

The CDR3 DNA reads TGTGCCAGCAGTTCGGGGGCGGGAGTGGCCCAAGAGACCCAGTACTTC. This codes for CASSSGAGVAQETQYF. The genes are TRBV5-6 and TRBJ2-5; tentative D call: TRBD2 (7 bases). Trimming stripped 5 bases from V and 1 base from J, with 18 bases between. The CDR3 extends over 16 amino acids. CDR1 is SGHDT, CDR2 YYEEEE, per germline.

This clone appeared once. The chain recombines TRBV11-2 with TRBJ2-4, with a tentative D call TRBD2 (6 bases). Deletions cut 7 bases from V and 9 bases from J, with 19 bases between. Germline V CDR1 and CDR2: SGHAT, FQNNGV. There are 14 residues in the CDR3. CDR3 loop: CASIATEGIGIQYF. Written as DNA, the CDR3 is TGTGCCAGCATAGCTACGGAGGGAATTGGCATTCAGTACTTC.

The chain recombines TRBV6-5 with TRBJ2-7; a weak D match, TRBD2 (5 bases). The CDR3 runs 14 residues. V dropped 0 bases and J dropped 5 bases, with 11 bases sitting between them. Per germline, CDR1 MNHEY and CDR2 SVGAGI. CDR3 in amino acids: CASSYSGLGDEQYF. DNA of the CDR3: TGTGCCAGCAGTTACTCCGGGCTCGGGGACGAGCAGTACTTC.